Below are 20 T cell receptor beta chains sequenced from a single sample in a study of OX40 agonist ivuxolimab in advanced cancers. Sequencing was performed with immunoSEQ multiplex PCR; in TCRdb, only in-frame clones are kept and a portion is missing. The repertoire holds about 91,000 clones, with less than 90% as singletons. The specimen was CD4+ or CD8+ T cells sorted from blood, collected in a trial of the OX40 agonist ivuxolimab. These receptors were taken from an adult with an advanced solid tumor such as melanoma, head and neck, liver or kidney cancer.

The chain uses TRBV13 and TRBJ2-4; D is unclear. In germline, CDR1 is PRHDT, CDR2 FYEKMQ (reference sequence). Deletions cut 6 bases from V and 0 bases from J, with 12 bases between. The CDR3 is 15 residues long. The CDR3 DNA reads TGTGCCAGCAGATTAAACAAATTAGCCAAAAACATTCAGTACTTC. It yields the protein CASRLNKLAKNIQYF.

This clone was picked up one time. The chain has TRBV6-4 and TRBJ1-2; 7 nucleotides line up with TRBD1. The CDR3 length is 12 residues. Germline V gene data show CDR1 as MRHNA and CDR2 as SNTAGT. After removal of 7 bases from V and 7 bases from J, the junction contained 6 bases not matched to a gene. The chain's CDR3 is CASTDRAGGYTF. The CDR3 DNA follows: TGTGCCAGCACCGACAGGGCGGGTGGCTACACCTTC.

The chain couples TRBV5-1 to TRBJ2-7, with TRBD1 matching 8 bases. The CDR3 sequence is 14 residues long. V dropped 2 bases and J dropped 3; count of bases not matched to a gene: 4. Germline V gives CDR1 SGHRS, CDR2 YFSETQ. Here the CDR3 reads CASSLAGQGYEQYV. The CDR3 coding sequence is TGCGCCAGCAGCTTAGCCGGACAGGGCTACGAGCAGTACGTC.

This clone was detected many times. V gene TRBV9 combines with J gene TRBJ2-2, with 7 bases that match TRBD2. V lost 4 bases to trimming and J lost 1 base; unmatched junction nucleotides: 7. The CDR3 contains 16 residues. In germline, CDR1 is SGDLS, CDR2 YYNGEE. The CDR3 region has the DNA TGTGCCAGCAGCCCGAGGGGCGGGGGGAACACCGGGGAGCTGTTTTTT. Its translation is CASSPRGGGNTGELFF.

The V gene is TRBV28, the J gene TRBJ1-2; 9 nucleotides match TRBD1. Per the germline V gene, CDR1 is MDHEN and CDR2 is SYDVKM. The CDR3 covers 17 residues. V gave up 4 bases and J gave up 1 base; unmatched junction bases: 10. The CDR3 sequence is CASSSADRGGDNYGYTF. The CDR3 region has the DNA TGTGCCAGCAGTTCAGCTGACAGGGGGGGTGATAACTATGGCTACACCTTC.

V gene TRBV30 combines with J gene TRBJ1-1; D may be TRBD1 (5 bases). The V and J ends lost 3 bases and 1 base respectively, with 6 bases between them. This CDR3 is built from 12 residues. Germline values: CDR1 GTSNPN, CDR2 SVGIG (reference sequence). The DNA of the CDR3 is TGTGCCTGGAGACAGGAGAACACTGAAGCTTTCTTT. Translated: CAWRQENTEAFF.

The J gene is TRBJ1-1, the V gene TRBV2; D is unclear. Germline V CDR1 and CDR2: SNHLY, FYNNEI. Trimming pared 2 bases from V and 0 bases from J, leaving 1 base between. The CDR3 runs to 12 residues. CDR3 loop: CASSELNTEAFF. For the CDR3, the DNA is TGTGCCAGCAGTGAATTGAACACTGAAGCTTTCTTT.

This clone was observed a handful of times. The chain couples TRBV6-6 to TRBJ2-5; D not resolved. Trimming took 1 base from V and 5 from J, leaving 8 bases between them. CDR3 length: 13 amino acids. Germline values: CDR1 MNHNY, CDR2 SVGAGI (reference sequence). The CDR3 nucleotides are TGTGCCAGCAGTTACTGGGAAGGGGAGACCCAGTACTTC. Its protein is CASSYWEGETQYF.

The chain couples TRBV5-1 to TRBJ2-2; TRBD2 aligns across 10 bases. Germline CDR1 SGHRS, CDR2 YFSETQ. CDR3 length: 15 residues. J was trimmed by 8 bases and V by 4 bases; bases with no gene match: 8. The chain's CDR3 is CASSPPAGGLGELFF. The DNA for the CDR3 is TGCGCCAGCAGCCCCCCAGCGGGGGGGCTTGGGGAGCTGTTTTTT.

This clone appeared a few times. This chain joins TRBV2 and TRBJ1-2; TRBD1 matches 11 bases. The ends lost 7 bases at V and 8 bases at J; junction bases unmatched: 9. Germline V lookup: CDR1 SNHLY, CDR2 FYNNEI. This CDR3 has 14 amino acids. CDR3 DNA: TGTGCCAGCACCCTTGGGGACAGGGGGATCGGCTACACCTTC. This translates into CASTLGDRGIGYTF.

The chain links TRBV5-4 to TRBJ1-1; TRBD1 is a possible D gene (5 bases). The CDR3 consists of 13 residues. Germline assignment: CDR1 SGHNT and CDR2 YYREEE (reference sequence). Trimming removed 2 bases at V and 3 bases at J, with 8 bases between. CDR3 sequence: CASSLQADTEAFF. The CDR3 nucleotides are TGTGCCAGCAGCTTACAGGCTGACACTGAAGCTTTCTTT.

V usage is TRBV30 and J usage is TRBJ1-4, with a weak D call TRBD1 (5 bases). The CDR3 has 15 amino acids. Trimming shortened V by 3 bases and J by 0 bases, and 11 bases separated the two germline ends. Germline CDR1 and CDR2: GTSNPN and SVGIG (reference sequence). The CDR3 loop is CAWSPGLTTNEKLFF. The CDR3 DNA reads as TGTGCCTGGAGCCCAGGGCTAACAACTAATGAAAAACTGTTTTTT.

The chain links TRBV4-3 to TRBJ2-3; 12 bases agree with TRBD2. V lost 2 bases to trimming and J lost 2 bases; unmatched junction nucleotides: 2. Per germline, CDR1 LGHNA and CDR2 YSLEER. CDR3 length: 16 amino acids. The CDR3 coding sequence is TGCGCCAGCAGCCAAAGACTAGCGGGGGCCACAGATACGCAGTATTTT. This gives the protein CASSQRLAGATDTQYF.

This chain links TRBV10-1 with TRBJ2-3; 8 nucleotides line up with TRBD1. J lost 2 bases, V lost 4 bases, and 5 bases had no gene match. CDR1 and CDR2 (germline): WNHNN, SYGVQD (reference sequence). The CDR3 spans 15 residues. Here the CDR3 DNA reads TGCGCCAGCAGTGTCGGGACAGGCCACACAGATACGCAGTATTTT. As protein: CASSVGTGHTDTQYF.

The rearrangement links TRBV18 to TRBJ2-7; unclear D gene. This CDR3 has 12 amino acids. The germline gives CDR1 KGHSH, CDR2 LQKENI. The germline V and J ends were trimmed by 3 bases and 6 bases, with 9 bases remaining between them. CDR3 sequence (DNA): TGTGCCAGCTCACCGGACCAAACCGAGCAGTACTTC. Its translation is CASSPDQTEQYF.

This clone came up once. The genes are TRBV29-1 and TRBJ1-6, with 7 bases lining up with TRBD1. With V trimmed by 6 bases and J by 10 bases, 9 bases remained unmatched. Germline-derived CDR1 and CDR2 are SQVTM and ANQGSEA. The CDR3 is made up of 13 amino acids. The CDR3 DNA reads TGCAGCGTCAGGCAGGGGGAAGGATCACCCCTCCACTTT. This codes for CSVRQGEGSPLHF.

V and J are TRBV19 and TRBJ1-2; 7 positions agree with TRBD1. CDR1 and CDR2 (germline): LNHDA, SQIVND (reference sequence). The CDR3 extends over 14 amino acids. Trimming took 5 bases from V and 6 from J; bases not matched to a gene: 9. Here the CDR3 reads CASSVTQGPDGYTF. The CDR3, as DNA: TGTGCCAGTAGTGTAACACAGGGGCCTGATGGCTACACCTTC.

The chain joins TRBV27 to TRBJ2-7; D tentatively fits TRBD1 or TRBD2 (5 bases each). V was shortened by 6 bases and J by 3 bases, with 15 bases between the two germline ends. This CDR3 region has 14 residues. Per germline, CDR1 MNHEY and CDR2 SMNVEV (reference sequence). The DNA for the CDR3 is TGTGCCAGCAGGGGGACGGGGAAGGGCTACGAGCAGTACGTC. It yields the protein CASRGTGKGYEQYV.

This clone appeared a single time. This chain uses TRBV9 with TRBJ1-5; D uncertain. Germline V CDR1 and CDR2: SGDLS, YYNGEE. The CDR3 extends over 13 amino acids. V was pared by 5 bases and J by 0 bases, with 6 bases between. CDR3 coding DNA: TGTGCCAGCAGTCTCTATAGCAATCAGCCCCAGCATTTT. It yields the protein CASSLYSNQPQHF.

The CDR3: CASSAGTGWNNSPLHF. The CDR3 nucleotides read TGTGCCAGCAGTGCCGGGACAGGGTGGAATAATTCACCCCTCCACTTT. The rearrangement uses TRBV6-1 and TRBJ1-6; 9 bases are a match to TRBD1. The CDR3 is 16 residues long. Germline lookup yields CDR1 MNHNS and CDR2 SASEGT. Losses at the gene ends were 4 bases for V and 5 bases for J; bases not matched to a gene: 6.